The clone carrying this T cell receptor (beta chain) has a count of ten or more. Antigen specificity is unknown. The record originates from a study of CD8 T cells in ankylosing spondylitis. As the method for making TCR beta libraries, quantitative 5'-RACE with molecular barcodes was used. TCRdb re-called the 5' RACE reads with MiXCR, one entry per CDR3 protein. The sample yields some 87,000 distinct CDR3 sequences, just under 9% seen once. Study-wide results and limits: Clones linked to the disease showed a CD8+ phenotype. They occurred at relatively low frequencies in peripheral blood.

Sequencing was performed on blood, either unsorted or a sorted T cell fraction (not recorded which). The receptor comes from a male donor with ankylosing spondylitis or in good health (not recorded which).

CDR3 nucleotide sequence: TGCAGCGTAGGACAGCCCTACGAGCAGTACTTC. This sequence encodes CSVGQPYEQYF. The V call is TRBV29-1, the J call TRBJ2-7, with D possibly matching TRBD1 (6 bases). The V end was cut by 6 bases, the J end by 2 bases, with 8 bases between. CDR3 length: 11 amino acids. Per germline, CDR1 SQVTM and CDR2 ANQGSEA.